This T cell receptor (beta chain) was captured by sequencing in a study of T cell changes during pregnancy in multiple sclerosis. V was clipped by 2 bases and J by 8 bases; unmatched bases: 6. This CDR3 has 17 residues. Germline V gene data show CDR1 as SGHVS and CDR2 as FQNEAQ. Assay: immunoSEQ multiplex PCR; the TCRdb copy retains only in-frame clones and omits some. The sample yields 65,000 to 90,000 clones, about 91% seen once. The chain is built from TRBV7-8 and TRBJ2-1; 16 nucleotides agree with TRBD2. Sequenced material: PBMCs, taken in the first trimester of pregnancy. This receptor was taken from a female donor in good health, serving as a control in a pregnancy study. Some clones in this sample may be carry-over from other donors' samples. This CDR3 reads CASSLIGTSGRAHEQFF. CDR3 nucleotides: TGTGCCAGCAGCTTAATAGGGACTAGCGGGAGGGCCCATGAGCAGTTCTTC.